This entry lists 12 T cell receptor beta chains sequenced from one sample in a study of early T cells in non-severe SARS-CoV-2 infection (dated by TCRdb to about 2021). Libraries were made using 5' RACE. Sequenced using a NextSeq 500. TCRdb reanalyzed the raw reads on its own, using fastp at Q25 for trimming and MiXCR for clone calling, and kept in-frame beta chains. CDR3 protein duplicates are merged, each entry listing the most common genes and DNA. For this sample there are 25,000 to 40,000 distinct CDR3 sequences; 5.4% appear just once. The ten biggest clones cover 21% of the sample. What was sequenced was whole blood. The receptors come from an adult who was a healthcare worker with PCR-confirmed SARS-CoV-2 infection or an uninfected control (not recorded which).

The table lists this clonotype with many counts. The rearrangement joins TRBV5-1 to TRBJ2-6; 8 bases agree with TRBD1. Looked up from germline, CDR1 is SGHRS and CDR2 is YFSETQ. The CDR3 is 17 residues long. The junction had 7 bases not matched to a gene; V was cut back by 4 bases and J by 1 base. The CDR3 sequence: CASSRQGQVSGANVLTF. The DNA of the CDR3 is TGCGCCAGCAGCAGACAGGGGCAAGTTTCTGGGGCCAACGTCCTGACTTTC.

This clonotype was observed at least ten times. The chain joins TRBV4-3 to TRBJ2-1; 10 bases fit TRBD1. V shed 3 bases and J 5 bases; nucleotides not matched to a gene: 4. The CDR3 runs 15 residues. From germline, CDR1 is LGHNA and CDR2 YSLEER. The CDR3 nucleotides read TGCGCCAGCAGCCACCAGACAGGGGGCCACAATGAGCAGTTCTTC. Translated: CASSHQTGGHNEQFF.

The chain has TRBV19 and TRBJ2-1; possible D gene TRBD2, 5 bases. The CDR3 extends over 13 amino acids. Deletions cut 7 bases from V and 8 bases from J, with 15 bases between. Germline V gene data show CDR1 as LNHDA and CDR2 as SQIVND (reference sequence). The CDR3: CASTPPGIDEQFF. The DNA of the CDR3 is TGTGCCAGTACCCCCCCCGGGATCGATGAGCAGTTCTTC.

There are many counts of this clonotype. V and J are TRBV19 and TRBJ2-2, with D tentatively TRBD1 (5 bases). This CDR3 is built from 14 residues. The germline V gene encodes CDR1 LNHDA and CDR2 SQIVND (reference sequence). V was clipped by 7 bases and J by 1 base, with 10 bases between them. CDR3 coding DNA: TGTGCCAGTACCGAGGACAAGAACACCGGGGAGCTGTTTTTT. It specifies CASTEDKNTGELFF.

This clonotype was observed a handful of times. This sequence joins TRBV18 and TRBJ2-7, with D uncertain. V lost 2 bases, J lost 6 bases, and 11 bases lay in between. CDR3 size: 13 residues. From germline, CDR1 is KGHSH and CDR2 LQKENI. The CDR3, as DNA: TGTGCCAGCTCACCAGATCTAGAATCCGAGCAGTACTTC. It yields the protein CASSPDLESEQYF.

This clonotype was counted many times. The CDR3 is CASSADRGAEKLFF. The CDR3 DNA sequence: TGTGCCAGCAGCGCCGACAGGGGTGCTGAAAAACTGTTTTTT. The chain joins TRBV9 to TRBJ1-4, with TRBD1 identical over 8 bases. From germline, CDR1 is SGDLS and CDR2 YYNGEE. The CDR3 spans 14 residues. J lost 7 bases, V lost 3 bases, and 5 bases had no gene match.

At least ten counts were recorded for this clonotype. The chain is built from TRBV28 and TRBJ2-3; the match to TRBD2 covers 9 bases. With V trimmed by 5 bases and J by 11 bases, 14 bases remained unmatched. Germline-derived CDR1 and CDR2 are MDHEN and SYDVKM. The CDR3 runs 15 residues. CDR3 sequence (DNA): TGTGCCAGCAGTCCCTTAGCGGGAGCGGCTGAACTGCAGTATTTT. Translated, it gives CASSPLAGAAELQYF.

The rearrangement uses TRBV29-1 and TRBJ2-5, with 8 bases aligning to TRBD2. CDR1 and CDR2 from the germline V gene are SQVTM and ANQGSEA. V shed 3 bases, J shed 7 bases, and the junction held 10 bases outside the gene matches. The CDR3 contains 14 residues. CDR3 loop: CSVESSGAVGTQYF. CDR3 in DNA: TGCAGCGTTGAGAGTAGCGGGGCCGTGGGGACCCAGTACTTC.

This clonotype was observed a few times. This chain uses TRBV5-1 with TRBJ2-3; D possibly corresponds to TRBD1 (6 bases). CDR1 and CDR2 from the germline V gene are SGHRS and YFSETQ. The V gene lost 3 bases and the J gene lost 0 bases, with 17 bases spanning the gap. The CDR3 consists of 17 residues. The CDR3 DNA reads TGCGCCAGCAGCTCCCTCCCAGGGGCCTTGAGCACAGATACGCAGTATTTT. It yields the protein CASSSLPGALSTDTQYF.

This clonotype was recorded at least ten times. This chain uses TRBV7-8 with TRBJ1-4; maybe TRBD1 (5 bases). Germline loops: CDR1 SGHVS, CDR2 FQNEAQ. The V gene lost 5 bases and the J gene lost 8 bases, with 18 bases spanning the gap. This CDR3 has 15 residues. Written as DNA, the CDR3 is TGTGCCAGCAGCCCTCCAGGGCGAGCGAGCGAAAAACTGTTTTTT. Translating it yields CASSPPGRASEKLFF.

This clonotype was seen many times. The rearrangement uses TRBV6-6 and TRBJ2-3; 10 nucleotides match TRBD2. Germline lookup yields CDR1 MNHNY and CDR2 SVGAGI (reference sequence). Unmatched junction bases numbered 11, after V lost 7 bases and J lost 7 bases. The CDR3 is 15 amino acids. The DNA of the CDR3 is TGTGCCAGCACCTCGGCTAGCGGGAGAAGGAATACGCAGTATTTT. This codes for CASTSASGRRNTQYF.

This rearrangement joins TRBV4-3 to TRBJ2-3, with a tentative D call TRBD1 (6 bases). CDR3 length equals 14 residues. The ends were cut back, 0 bases at V and 9 bases at J, with 13 bases in the middle. Per the germline V gene, CDR1 is LGHNA and CDR2 is YSLEER. CDR3 nucleotides: TGCGCCAGCAGCCAAGATCCCACAGGGACAACGCAGTATTTT. Its translation: CASSQDPTGTTQYF.